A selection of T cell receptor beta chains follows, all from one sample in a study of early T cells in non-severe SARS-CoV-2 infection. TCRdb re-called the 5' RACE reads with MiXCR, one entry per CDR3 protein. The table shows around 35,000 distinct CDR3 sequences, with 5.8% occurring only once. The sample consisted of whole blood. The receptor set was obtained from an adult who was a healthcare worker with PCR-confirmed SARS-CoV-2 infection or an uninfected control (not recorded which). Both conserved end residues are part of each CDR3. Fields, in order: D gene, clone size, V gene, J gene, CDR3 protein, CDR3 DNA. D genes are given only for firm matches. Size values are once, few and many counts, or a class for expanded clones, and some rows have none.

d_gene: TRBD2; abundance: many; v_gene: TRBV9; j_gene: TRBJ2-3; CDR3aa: CASSVVSGGDTQYF; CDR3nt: TGTGCCAGCAGCGTAGTCAGCGGGGGGGATACGCAGTATTTT
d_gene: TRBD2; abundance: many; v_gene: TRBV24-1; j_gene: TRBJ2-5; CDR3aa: CATSELAGIQETQYF; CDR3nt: TGTGCCACCAGTGAACTAGCGGGTATCCAAGAGACCCAGTACTTC
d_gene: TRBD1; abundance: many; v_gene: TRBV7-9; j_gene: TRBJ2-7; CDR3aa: CASSLTGTGDRREQYF; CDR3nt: TGTGCCAGCAGCCTCACCGGGACAGGGGACCGTCGCGAGCAGTACTTC
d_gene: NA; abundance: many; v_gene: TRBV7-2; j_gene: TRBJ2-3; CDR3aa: CASSLRQGWTDTQYF; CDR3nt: TGTGCCAGCAGCTTAAGGCAGGGGTGGACAGATACGCAGTATTTT
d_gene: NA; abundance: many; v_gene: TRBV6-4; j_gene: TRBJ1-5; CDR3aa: CASSTEENQPQHF; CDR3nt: TGTGCCAGCTCGACAGAGGAGAATCAGCCCCAGCATTTT
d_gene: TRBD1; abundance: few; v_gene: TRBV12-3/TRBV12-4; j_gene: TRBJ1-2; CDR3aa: CASSAGTGYGYTF; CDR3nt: TGTGCCAGCAGCGCCGGGACAGGTTATGGCTACACCTTC
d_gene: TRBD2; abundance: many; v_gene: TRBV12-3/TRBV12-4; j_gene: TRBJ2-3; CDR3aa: CASSLRLAGEDTQYF; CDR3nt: TGTGCCAGCAGTCTACGCCTAGCGGGAGAGGATACGCAGTATTTT
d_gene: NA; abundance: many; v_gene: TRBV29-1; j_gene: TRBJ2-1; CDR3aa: CSENTPAGDEQFF; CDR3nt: TGCAGCGAGAATACGCCCGCTGGCGATGAGCAGTTCTTC
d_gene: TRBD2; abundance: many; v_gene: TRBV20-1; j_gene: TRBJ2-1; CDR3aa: CSARLYGTSGTYNEQFF; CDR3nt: TGCAGTGCTAGATTGTACGGCACTAGCGGGACTTACAATGAGCAGTTCTTC
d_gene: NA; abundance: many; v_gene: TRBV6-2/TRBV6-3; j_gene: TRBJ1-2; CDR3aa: CASLTPRDYGYTF; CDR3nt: TGTGCCAGCCTGACCCCTCGAGACTATGGCTACACCTTC
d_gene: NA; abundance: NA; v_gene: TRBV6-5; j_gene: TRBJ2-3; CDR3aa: CASSYSAWSTDTQYF; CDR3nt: TGTGCCAGCAGTTACTCCGCCTGGAGCACAGATACGCAGTATTTT
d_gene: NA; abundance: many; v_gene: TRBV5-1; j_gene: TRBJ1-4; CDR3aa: CASSLATEGSEKLFF; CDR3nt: TGCGCCAGCAGCTTGGCCACGGAGGGGTCCGAAAAACTGTTTTTT
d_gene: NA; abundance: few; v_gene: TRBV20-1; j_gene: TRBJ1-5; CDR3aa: CSAAPDWDSNQPQHF; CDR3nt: TGCAGTGCTGCCCCGGACTGGGATAGCAATCAGCCCCAGCATTTT
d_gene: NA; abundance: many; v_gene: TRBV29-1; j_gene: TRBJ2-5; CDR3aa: CSVDVFRETQYF; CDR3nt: TGCAGCGTTGATGTCTTCCGGGAGACCCAGTACTTC
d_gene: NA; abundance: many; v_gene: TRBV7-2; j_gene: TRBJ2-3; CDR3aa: CASSLGGIRTDTQYF; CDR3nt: TGTGCCAGCAGCTTAGGAGGGATACGCACAGATACGCAGTATTTT
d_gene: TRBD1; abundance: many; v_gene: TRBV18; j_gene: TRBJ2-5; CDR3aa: CASSLGTGRKETQYF; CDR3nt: TGTGCCAGCTCACTCGGGACAGGGAGGAAGGAGACCCAGTACTTC
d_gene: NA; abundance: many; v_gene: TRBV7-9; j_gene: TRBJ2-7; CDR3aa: CASSQGSYEQYF; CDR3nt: TGTGCCAGCAGCCAGGGGTCCTACGAGCAGTACTTC
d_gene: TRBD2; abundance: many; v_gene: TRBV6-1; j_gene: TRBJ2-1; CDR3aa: CASSHYERTSGRNEQFF; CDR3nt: TGTGCCAGCAGTCATTACGAACGGACTAGCGGGAGAAATGAGCAGTTCTTC
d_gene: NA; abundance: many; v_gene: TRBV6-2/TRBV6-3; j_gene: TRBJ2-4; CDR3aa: CASSYPPPKNIQYF; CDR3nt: TGTGCCAGCAGTTACCCCCCACCCAAAAACATTCAGTACTTC
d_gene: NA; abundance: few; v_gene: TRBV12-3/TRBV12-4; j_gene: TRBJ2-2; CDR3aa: CASRDTGIPGELFF; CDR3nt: TGTGCCAGCAGGGACACAGGGATTCCCGGGGAGCTGTTTTTT
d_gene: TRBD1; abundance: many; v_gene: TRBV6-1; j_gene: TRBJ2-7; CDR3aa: CASSVRDRGADEQYF; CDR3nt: TGTGCCAGCAGTGTACGGGACAGGGGGGCTGACGAGCAGTACTTC
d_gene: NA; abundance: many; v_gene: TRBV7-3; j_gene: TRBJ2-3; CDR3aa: CASSPGDGTDTQYF; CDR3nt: TGTGCCAGCAGCCCAGGGGACGGCACAGATACGCAGTATTTT
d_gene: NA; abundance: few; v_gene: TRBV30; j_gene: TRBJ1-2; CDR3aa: CAWSRQAGGYTF; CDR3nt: TGTGCCTGGAGTCGACAGGCAGGAGGCTACACCTTC
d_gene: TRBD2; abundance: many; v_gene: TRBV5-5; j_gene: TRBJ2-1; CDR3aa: CASSLGEISGRWYNEQFF; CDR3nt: TGTGCCAGCAGCTTGGGAGAGATTAGCGGGAGATGGTACAATGAGCAGTTCTTC
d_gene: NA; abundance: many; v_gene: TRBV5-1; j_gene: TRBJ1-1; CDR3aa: CASSSDSYTEAFF; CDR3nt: TGCGCCAGCAGCTCTGACAGCTACACTGAAGCTTTCTTT
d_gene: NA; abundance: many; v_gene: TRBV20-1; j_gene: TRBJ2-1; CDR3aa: CSAPPAGGGGSYNEQFF; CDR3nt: TGCAGTGCGCCCCCCGCCGGGGGAGGGGGCTCCTACAATGAGCAGTTCTTC
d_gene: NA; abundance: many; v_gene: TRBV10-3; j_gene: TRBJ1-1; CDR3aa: CAISEVFDIRDEAFF; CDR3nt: TGTGCCATCAGTGAGGTCTTCGACATTCGGGATGAAGCTTTCTTT
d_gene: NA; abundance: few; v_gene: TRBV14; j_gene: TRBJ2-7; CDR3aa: CASSAYRTSSYEQYF; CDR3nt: TGTGCCAGCAGCGCGTACAGGACGAGCTCCTACGAGCAGTACTTC
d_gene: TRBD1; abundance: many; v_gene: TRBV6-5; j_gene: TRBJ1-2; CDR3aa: CASSLRRGPQANYGYTF; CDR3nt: TGTGCCAGCAGTCTCCGCAGGGGGCCACAAGCTAACTATGGCTACACCTTC
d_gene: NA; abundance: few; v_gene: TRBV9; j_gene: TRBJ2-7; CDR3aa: CASSVEPSAVGEQYF; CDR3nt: TGTGCCAGCAGCGTAGAGCCTTCGGCGGTAGGCGAGCAGTACTTC